This entry lists 31 T cell receptor beta chains sequenced from one sample in a study of blood T cell repertoires in COVID-19. The data were produced by immunoSEQ multiplex PCR, yet TCRdb's version contains in-frame clones alone and is incomplete. The table has more than 150,000 clones, roughly nine tenths seen once. The specimen was peripheral blood. The receptors derive from a man between 65 and 85 years old with active or convalescent COVID-19.

This chain joins TRBV6-5 and TRBJ1-1; tentatively, D is TRBD1 (5 bases). The germline V and J ends were trimmed by 2 bases and 10 bases, with 11 bases remaining between them. Germline CDR1 is MNHEY and CDR2 is SVGAGI. The CDR3 sequence is 12 residues long. The CDR3 protein is CASSYHGRGAFF. CDR3 bases: TGTGCCAGCAGTTACCACGGGAGGGGAGCTTTCTTT.

The CDR3 spells CASSRVTNTEAFF. For the CDR3, the DNA is TGTGCCAGTAGTAGAGTTACGAACACTGAAGCTTTCTTT. This chain connects TRBV19 to TRBJ1-1; no clear D gene. This CDR3 region has 13 residues. V gave up 4 bases and J gave up 1 base, with 7 bases separating them. The V gene's germline CDR1 is LNHDA and CDR2 SQIVND (reference sequence).

The rearrangement joins TRBV6-6 to TRBJ2-7; a weak D match, TRBD2 (5 bases). Per germline, CDR1 MNHNY and CDR2 SVGAGI (reference sequence). The CDR3 has 15 residues. The V end lost 0 bases, the J end lost 1 base, and 10 bases lay between the germline ends. CDR3 in DNA: TGTGCCAGCAGTTACTCTCCAGAGGGATCCTACGAGCAGTACTTC. It yields the protein CASSYSPEGSYEQYF.

This chain uses TRBV10-3 with TRBJ2-1; 8 bases are shared with TRBD2. The CDR3 extends over 15 amino acids. Germline V lookup: CDR1 ENHRY, CDR2 SYGVKD. Unmatched junction bases numbered 10, after V lost 7 bases and J lost 5 bases. The CDR3 DNA is TGTGCCATCACTTCCCCCGGGAGGGCCGACAATGAGCAGTTCTTC. It specifies CAITSPGRADNEQFF.

This chain links TRBV30 with TRBJ1-5; TRBD1 might be the D (6 bases). The CDR3 is 15 residues long. Deletions cut 3 bases from V and 5 bases from J, with 17 bases between. Germline CDR1 reads GTSNPN; CDR2 reads SVGIG (reference sequence). The CDR3 DNA reads as TGTGCCTGGAGCAAACTTGGGACATTGGATCAGCCCCAGCATTTT. Protein: CAWSKLGTLDQPQHF.

The chain combines TRBV5-1 with TRBJ2-3; TRBD2 matches at 8 bases. Trimming at V came to 4 bases and at J to 0 bases, leaving 7 bases not matched to a gene. Germline loops: CDR1 SGHRS, CDR2 YFSETQ. The CDR3 consists of 16 residues. The CDR3 here is CASSGLAGASTDTQYF. The DNA of the CDR3 is TGCGCCAGCAGCGGGCTAGCGGGCGCTAGCACAGATACGCAGTATTTT.

This clone came up once. The J gene is TRBJ1-2, the V gene TRBV7-2; D is possibly TRBD1 (6 bases). Germline CDR1 SGHTA, CDR2 FQGNSA. Trimming stripped 6 bases from V and 2 bases from J, with 13 bases between. There are 14 residues in the CDR3. The DNA for the CDR3 is TGTGCCAGCAGAATGGGGGCAGGGAACTATGGCTACACCTTC. It yields the protein CASRMGAGNYGYTF.

The chain carries TRBV4-3 and TRBJ1-1; D unresolved. Trimming shortened V by 3 bases and J by 4 bases, and 18 bases separated the two germline ends. CDR1 LGHNA and CDR2 YSLEER come from the germline V gene. There are 16 residues in the CDR3. CDR3 in amino acids: CASSQGLSWRTTEAFF. The CDR3 DNA reads TGCGCCAGCAGCCAGGGTCTCTCCTGGAGGACCACTGAAGCTTTCTTT.

The chain uses TRBV6-5 and TRBJ1-4, with TRBD1 as a possible D gene (5 bases). Germline CDR1 is MNHEY and CDR2 is SVGAGI. Deletions cut 4 bases from V and 8 bases from J, with 20 bases between. The CDR3 runs to 16 residues. CDR3 sequence: CASSWGGEGSGEKLFF. The CDR3 DNA reads as TGTGCCAGCAGTTGGGGGGGTGAAGGGAGTGGAGAAAAACTGTTTTTT.

This chain uses TRBV9 with TRBJ2-4, with TRBD1 matching 8 bases. CDR1 and CDR2 (germline): SGDLS, YYNGEE. CDR3 length: 17 amino acids. The V segment lost 4 bases and the J segment 2 bases; nucleotides outside the gene matches: 11. CDR3 nucleotide sequence: TGTGCCAGCAGCCCAAGAAGTCAGGGGGCTTCCAAAAACATTCAGTACTTC. This codes for CASSPRSQGASKNIQYF.

The chain joins TRBV6-6 to TRBJ1-1; a possible D gene is TRBD1 (6 bases). Trimming shortened V by 5 bases and J by 3 bases, and 10 bases separated the two germline ends. Per germline, CDR1 MNHNY and CDR2 SVGAGI (reference sequence). The CDR3 totals 13 residues. The CDR3 spells CASSHRDYTEAFF. The DNA of the CDR3 is TGTGCCAGCAGTCACAGGGATTACACTGAAGCTTTCTTT.

The chain recombines TRBV2 with TRBJ2-6; possibly TRBD2 for D (5 bases). The V gene lost 6 bases and the J gene lost 0 bases, with 12 bases spanning the gap. The V gene's germline CDR1 is SNHLY and CDR2 FYNNEI. This CDR3 has 16 residues. CDR3 nucleotides: TGTGCCAGCAGGGACGGACTGGACTCTGGGGCCAACGTCCTGACTTTC. It translates to CASRDGLDSGANVLTF.

V usage is TRBV9 and J usage is TRBJ1-5; D may be TRBD1 (5 bases). CDR1 and CDR2 (germline): SGDLS, YYNGEE. The CDR3 sequence is 14 residues long. V lost 0 bases, J lost 9 bases, and 13 bases lay in between. The CDR3 loop reads CASSVEMGQGPQHF. CDR3 bases: TGTGCCAGCAGCGTAGAAATGGGGCAGGGGCCCCAGCATTTT.

This clone was detected once. CDR3 DNA: TGTGCCAGCAGCCAAGATGGGGCAGGCTTAGGCTCACCCCTCCACTTT. It codes for CASSQDGAGLGSPLHF. V is TRBV3-1 (or the pseudogene TRBV3-2) and J is TRBJ1-6, with a weak D call TRBD1 (5 bases). Germline CDR1 and CDR2: LGHDT and YNNKEL (reference sequence). V gave up 0 bases and J gave up 10 bases, with 16 bases separating them. This CDR3 is 16 amino acids long.

This rearrangement joins TRBV2 to TRBJ1-2; TRBD1 is a possible D gene (6 bases). V lost 9 bases, J lost 0 bases, and 17 bases lay in between. In germline, CDR1 is SNHLY, CDR2 FYNNEI. The CDR3 loop spans 15 amino acids. The CDR3 coding sequence is TGTGCCAGACACCGGGACACGGAACCTAACTATGGCTACACCTTC. Translating it yields CARHRDTEPNYGYTF.

The chain combines TRBV21-1 with TRBJ1-1. TRBV21-1 is designated a pseudogene. This CDR3 has 12 residues. Here the CDR3 reads CASRAAHTEAFF. CDR3 in DNA: TGTGCCAGCAGAGCCGCACACACTGAAGCTTTCTTT.

The gene calls are TRBV28 and TRBJ2-1; TRBD1 is a possible D gene (5 bases). Between the trimmed V and J ends, which lost 1 base and 9 bases, there was a span of 10 bases. The CDR3 consists of 13 residues. CDR1 MDHEN and CDR2 SYDVKM come from the germline V gene. The CDR3, as DNA: TGTGCCAGCAGTTTATTAGGGGCTTTTGAGCAGTTCTTC. Translating it yields CASSLLGAFEQFF.

The chain uses TRBV2 and TRBJ1-5, with D perhaps TRBD1 (5 bases). The V and J ends lost 6 bases and 6 bases respectively, with 12 bases between them. The CDR3 consists of 13 residues. Looked up from germline, CDR1 is SNHLY and CDR2 is FYNNEI. This chain's CDR3 is CASRRTSSQPQHF. Here the CDR3 DNA reads TGTGCCAGCAGAAGGACATCCTCTCAGCCCCAGCATTTT.

The chain joins TRBV30 to TRBJ1-4; D remains ambiguous. The CDR3 runs to 14 residues. Looked up from germline, CDR1 is GTSNPN and CDR2 is SVGIG (reference sequence). With 1 base removed from V and 7 bases from J, the gap between germline ends came to 13 bases. The CDR3 protein is CAWSGGGGFEKLFF. CDR3 nucleotides: TGTGCCTGGAGTGGAGGTGGCGGGTTTGAAAAACTGTTTTTT.

The chain couples TRBV15 to TRBJ1-3; 9 nucleotides align to TRBD1. Germline V gene data show CDR1 as LNHNV and CDR2 as YYDKDF (reference sequence). With V trimmed by 5 bases and J by 8 bases, 16 bases remained unmatched. CDR3 size: 17 residues. In DNA, the CDR3 is TGTGCCACCAGCTCCCGGGTCAAGACAGGGGGACGGGACACCATATATTTT. Translating gives CATSSRVKTGGRDTIYF.

The CDR3 reads CASSPPGLGSSYEQYF. The CDR3 DNA is TGTGCCAGCTCACCACCGGGTTTAGGGAGCTCCTACGAGCAGTACTTC. The chain combines TRBV18 with TRBJ2-7, with a weak D call TRBD2 (5 bases). V lost 0 bases and J lost 0, with 12 bases in between. This CDR3 is 16 amino acids long. Germline assignment: CDR1 KGHSH and CDR2 LQKENI. The complete variable domain, with remaining parts taken from reference TRBV18 and TRBJ2-7, reads NAGVMQNPRHLVRRRGQEARLRCSPMKGHSHVYWYRQLPEEGLKFMVYLQKENIIDESGMPKERFSAEFPKEGPSILRIQQVVRGDSAAYFCASSPPGLGSSYEQYFGPGTRLTVT.

A single count supports this clone. This rearrangement joins TRBV30 to TRBJ1-6, with 10 bases lining up with TRBD1. Germline assignment: CDR1 GTSNPN and CDR2 SVGIG (reference sequence). V shed 2 bases, J shed 9 bases, and the junction held 4 bases outside the gene matches. The CDR3 runs to 14 residues. CDR3 protein: CAWSRDRGGSPLHF. CDR3 nucleotides: TGTGCCTGGAGTCGGGACAGGGGCGGTTCACCCCTCCACTTT.

This clone was seen a single time. The chain combines TRBV7-3 with TRBJ1-1; D unresolved. The CDR3 loop spans 14 amino acids. V lost 1 base and J 1 base, leaving 7 bases between the germline ends. Germline CDR1 reads SGHTA; CDR2 reads FQGTGA. In nucleotides, the CDR3 is TGTGCCAGCAGCTTAAGTCCAGGGAACACTGAAGCTTTCTTT. Translating gives CASSLSPGNTEAFF.

V gene TRBV7-2 combines with J gene TRBJ1-2; D gene uncertain. The CDR3 has 12 residues. The V end lost 1 base, the J end lost 7 bases, and 7 bases lay between the germline ends. Germline CDR1 and CDR2: SGHTA and FQGNSA. This CDR3 is CASSLDSGGYTF. The CDR3 DNA follows: TGTGCCAGCAGCTTAGACTCAGGTGGCTACACCTTC.

This clone was counted once. V and J are TRBV30 and TRBJ2-1, with 11 nucleotides matching TRBD2. This CDR3 spans 16 amino acids. Trimming cost V 2 bases and J 2 bases; bases outside gene matches: 5. Germline loops: CDR1 GTSNPN, CDR2 SVGIG (reference sequence). Written as DNA, the CDR3 is TGTGCCTGGAGTCGGACTAGCGGGCGAGCCTACAATGAGCAGTTCTTC. This gives the protein CAWSRTSGRAYNEQFF.

The chain couples TRBV7-3 to TRBJ1-1; no definite D call. Between the trimmed V and J ends, which lost 1 base and 2 bases, there was a span of 8 bases. Germline V gene lookup returns CDR1 SGHTA and CDR2 FQGTGA. The CDR3 is 14 amino acids. The CDR3 region is CASSLMGPNTEAFF. The CDR3 DNA reads as TGTGCCAGCAGCTTAATGGGCCCAAACACTGAAGCTTTCTTT. The whole variable domain, filled in from reference TRBV7-3 and TRBJ1-1, reads GAGVSQTPSNKVTEKGKYVELRCDPISGHTALYWYRQSLGQGPEFLIYFQGTGAADDSGLPNDRFFAVRPEGSVSTLKIQRTERGDSAVYLCASSLMGPNTEAFFGQGTRLTVV.

J is TRBJ1-5 and V is TRBV7-2; TRBD1 might be the D (5 bases). Germline CDR1 is SGHTA and CDR2 is FQGNSA. The CDR3 contains 14 residues. V was shortened by 2 bases and J by 4 bases, with 9 bases between the two germline ends. In DNA form, the CDR3 reads TGTGCCAGCAGCTTAAGCGGGGCGAATCAGCCCCAGCATTTT. Its translation is CASSLSGANQPQHF. The full variable domain, in which reference TRBV7-2 and TRBJ1-5 provide the parts outside the CDR3, is GAGVSQSPSNKVTEKGKDVELRCDPISGHTALYWYRQSLGQGLEFLIYFQGNSAPDKSGLPSDRFSAERTGGSVSTLTIQRTQQEDSAVYLCASSLSGANQPQHFGDGTRLSIL.

The V gene is TRBV28, the J gene TRBJ2-7; tentatively, D is TRBD1 (5 bases). Deletions cut 7 bases from V and 3 bases from J, with 10 bases between. The germline CDR1 and CDR2 sequences are MDHEN and SYDVKM. The CDR3 covers 12 residues. CDR3 region: CASTGRVYEQYF. The CDR3 nucleotides are TGTGCCAGCACCGGCAGGGTCTACGAGCAGTACTTC.

The rearrangement uses TRBV5-1 and TRBJ2-1; a possible D gene is TRBD1 (6 bases). V was cut by 4 bases and J by 0 bases, with 14 bases left in between. CDR3 length equals 16 residues. Germline V CDR1 and CDR2: SGHRS, YFSETQ. The DNA for the CDR3 is TGCGCCAGCAGCCCCGGGCGGACAGACTCCTACAATGAGCAGTTCTTC. Encoded protein: CASSPGRTDSYNEQFF.

The V gene is TRBV11-2, the J gene TRBJ1-5; D is ambiguous. CDR3 length: 13 residues. Germline loops: CDR1 SGHAT, CDR2 FQNNGV. Trimming pared 5 bases from V and 1 base from J, leaving 6 bases between. CDR3 loop: CASSLSSNQPQHF. CDR3 DNA: TGTGCCAGCAGCCTCTCGAGCAATCAGCCCCAGCATTTT.

The sample holds a few counts of this clone. The J gene is TRBJ2-1, the V gene TRBV24-1; 8 bases map to TRBD2. Per the germline V gene, CDR1 is KGHDR and CDR2 is SFDVKD. V trimming: 4 bases; J trimming: 6 bases; junction bases outside the gene matches: 7. CDR3 length equals 15 residues. The CDR3 loop is CATSERGREVNEQFF. In DNA form, the CDR3 reads TGTGCCACCAGTGAGCGGGGGCGGGAGGTCAATGAGCAGTTCTTC.